Below, 27 T cell receptor beta chains from the same sample are listed, as sequenced in a study of cytomegalovirus exposure and HLA in healthy donors. The PCR made use of 60 Vbeta and 13 Jbeta primers. Sequencing was performed with immunoSEQ multiplex PCR; in TCRdb, only in-frame clones are kept and a portion is missing. The data show around 150,000 clones, roughly 80% seen once. The source material was PBMCs. These receptors came from a woman between 45 and 60 years old in good health and CMV-seronegative.

The chain has TRBV11-2 and TRBJ2-7, with a weak D call TRBD1 (5 bases). The germline V gene has CDR1 SGHAT and CDR2 FQNNGV. Trimming cost V 8 bases and J 3 bases, with 23 bases left between them. The CDR3 is 16 residues long. The CDR3 loop reads CASWGTTERPNYEQYF. The DNA of the CDR3 is TGTGCCAGCTGGGGAACGACAGAACGACCCAACTACGAGCAGTACTTC.

The chain uses TRBV13 and TRBJ1-6; D is unclear. The CDR3 is 14 amino acids. V shed 1 base and J shed 7 bases, with 8 bases lying between them. Germline V gene lookup returns CDR1 PRHDT and CDR2 FYEKMQ (reference sequence). CDR3 amino acids: CASSLAGINSPLHF. The CDR3 DNA follows: TGTGCCAGCAGCTTAGCTGGCATAAATTCACCCCTCCACTTT.

A single count supports this clone. The chain is built from TRBV4-1 and TRBJ2-1, with a possible D match to TRBD1 (6 bases). The CDR3 runs 14 residues. The V end lost 4 bases, the J end lost 5 bases, and 12 bases lay between the germline ends. Looked up from germline, CDR1 is MGHRA and CDR2 is YSYEKL. DNA of the CDR3: TGCGCCAGCAGCCCGGAGGCAGGGGACAATGAGCAGTTCTTC. Its translation is CASSPEAGDNEQFF.

Here the CDR3 DNA reads TGTGCCAGCAGCCCTGGGGGCGCGTCCAACGAGCAGTACTTC. This encodes CASSPGGASNEQYF. The chain uses TRBV7-3 and TRBJ2-7; possible D gene TRBD1, 6 bases. CDR3 length: 14 amino acids. The germline V and J ends were trimmed by 5 bases and 5 bases, with 16 bases remaining between them. Per germline, CDR1 SGHTA and CDR2 FQGTGA.

The V gene is TRBV5-1, the J gene TRBJ2-5, with 7 nucleotides matching TRBD1. The V and J ends lost 0 bases and 5 bases, in that order; junction bases with no gene match: 10. The CDR3 spans 16 residues. Per the germline V gene, CDR1 is SGHRS and CDR2 is YFSETQ. The CDR3 loop is CASSLVTGDQGETQYF. The CDR3 DNA reads as TGCGCCAGCAGCTTGGTCACAGGGGATCAGGGTGAGACCCAGTACTTC.

The chain carries TRBV6-1 and TRBJ2-7, with TRBD1 identical over 9 bases. Germline assignment: CDR1 MNHNS and CDR2 SASEGT. This CDR3 spans 13 amino acids. The V gene end was trimmed by 6 bases and the J gene end by 4 bases; junction bases not matched to a gene: 4. The DNA of the CDR3 is TGTGCCAGCAGAGGGACAGGGAGTTACGAGCAGTACTTC. It specifies CASRGTGSYEQYF.

The rearrangement links TRBV7-8 to TRBJ2-5; D might be TRBD2 (5 bases). Deletions cut 0 bases from V and 4 bases from J, with 6 bases between. Germline values: CDR1 SGHVS, CDR2 FQNEAQ. CDR3 size: 13 residues. The CDR3 reads CASSLAGRETQYF. The DNA of the CDR3 is TGTGCCAGCAGCTTAGCGGGGAGAGAGACCCAGTACTTC.

This clone was recorded only once. V usage is TRBV29-1 and J usage is TRBJ2-2; the D gene is possibly TRBD1 (6 bases). The CDR3 runs 14 residues. The V gene's germline CDR1 is SQVTM and CDR2 ANQGSEA. Trimming cost V 5 bases and J 1 base, with 11 bases left between them. The CDR3 DNA sequence: TGCAGCGTTACCGACAGGATGAACACCGGGGAGCTGTTTTTT. Amino acids: CSVTDRMNTGELFF.

V is TRBV11-2 and J is TRBJ2-5; possibly TRBD1 for D (6 bases). Trimming shortened V by 6 bases and J by 5 bases, and 16 bases separated the two germline ends. The CDR3 is made up of 14 amino acids. Germline lookup yields CDR1 SGHAT and CDR2 FQNNGV. CDR3 nucleotides: TGTGCCAGCAGTCGATCGACAGGCTGGGAGACCCAGTACTTC. Encoded protein: CASSRSTGWETQYF.

This chain joins TRBV7-3 and TRBJ1-2, with a weak D call TRBD1 (6 bases). V lost 5 bases and J lost 4, with 17 bases in between. The CDR3 spans 15 residues. Germline assignment: CDR1 SGHTA and CDR2 FQGTGA. DNA of the CDR3: TGTGCCAGCAGCCCCGGGGCAGGGGAGATCTATGGCTACACCTTC. Protein: CASSPGAGEIYGYTF.

This clone was recorded once. V gene TRBV7-9 combines with J gene TRBJ2-5; no clear D. Germline V gene sequence: CDR1 SEHNR, CDR2 FQNEAQ (reference sequence). V was clipped by 1 base and J by 1 base, with 10 bases between them. The CDR3 totals 15 residues. CDR3 DNA: TGTGCCAGCAGCTTAGGGTTGGCTAGCCAAGAGACCCAGTACTTC. It translates to CASSLGLASQETQYF.

The chain joins TRBV7-2 to TRBJ2-2; weak D call: TRBD1 (5 bases). This CDR3 is built from 13 residues. Germline values: CDR1 SGHTA, CDR2 FQGNSA. V lost 4 bases and J 4 bases, leaving 7 bases between the germline ends. The CDR3, as DNA: TGTGCCAGCAGCTCAGGGTCCACCGGGGAGCTGTTTTTT. Protein product: CASSSGSTGELFF.

This clone was recorded a few times. Other DNA sequences of this sample code for an identical CDR3. The chain is built from TRBV25-1 and TRBJ1-5, with D possibly matching TRBD1 (6 bases). Germline CDR1 MGHDK, CDR2 SYGVNS. V was trimmed by 5 bases and J by 1 base, leaving 9 bases between them. CDR3 length: 14 amino acids. As DNA, the CDR3 is TGTGCCAGCAGTCCCCAGGGGAGCAATCAGCCCCAGCATTTT. Its protein product is CASSPQGSNQPQHF.

The V call is TRBV5-6, the J call TRBJ2-5; D is unresolved. Trimming stripped 1 base from V and 1 base from J, with 5 bases between. The CDR3 has 13 amino acids. Germline assignment: CDR1 SGHDT and CDR2 YYEEEE. DNA of the CDR3: TGTGCCAGCAGCTTGCTCTCCCAAGAGACCCAGTACTTC. This encodes CASSLLSQETQYF.

The chain has TRBV29-1 and TRBJ2-7, with TRBD2 identical over 7 bases. Germline CDR1 is SQVTM and CDR2 is ANQGSEA. This CDR3 is 13 amino acids long. V lost 3 bases to trimming and J lost 1 base; unmatched junction nucleotides: 3. Written as DNA, the CDR3 is TGCAGCGTTGACAGGGAGGGGTCCTACGAGCAGTACTTC. Protein sequence: CSVDREGSYEQYF.

This chain connects TRBV27 to TRBJ1-2, with a tentative D call TRBD1 (6 bases). The germline V and J ends were trimmed by 2 bases and 7 bases, with 11 bases remaining between them. The CDR3 is 13 residues long. Germline V CDR1 and CDR2: MNHEY, SMNVEV (reference sequence). CDR3 sequence reads: CASSLGGAGGYTF. CDR3 sequence (DNA): TGTGCCAGCAGTTTAGGGGGGGCGGGTGGCTACACCTTC.

The V gene is TRBV12-5, the J gene TRBJ2-1, with TRBD2 identical over 7 bases. The CDR3 length is 15 residues. Germline V gene lookup returns CDR1 LGHNT and CDR2 FRNRAP. Trimming removed 7 bases from V and 4 bases from J; junction bases left unmatched: 10. CDR3 protein: CASEPTGGPYNEQFF. The CDR3 DNA reads TGTGCTAGTGAACCAACGGGGGGTCCTTACAATGAGCAGTTCTTC.

This clone was recorded once. The chain carries TRBV10-3 and TRBJ2-3; 11 bases are shared with TRBD2. The germline CDR1 and CDR2 sequences are ENHRY and SYGVKD. With V trimmed by 7 bases and J by 4 bases, 7 bases remained unmatched. The CDR3 is 15 residues long. CDR3 sequence reads: CAINGASGGPDTQYF. In DNA form, the CDR3 reads TGTGCCATCAATGGTGCTAGCGGGGGGCCAGATACGCAGTATTTT.

The rearrangement links TRBV7-8 to TRBJ1-5, with TRBD1 identical over 7 bases. The CDR3 loop spans 16 amino acids. The germline gives CDR1 SGHVS, CDR2 FQNEAQ. J was trimmed by 8 bases and V by 1 base; bases with no gene match: 11. As DNA, the CDR3 is TGTGCCAGCAGCTTAGTACAGGGGCTGTATGTGGAGCCCCAGCATTTT. Its translation is CASSLVQGLYVEPQHF.

The chain combines TRBV7-2 with TRBJ1-5; perhaps TRBD1 as D (6 bases). The CDR3 sequence is 15 residues long. CDR1 SGHTA and CDR2 FQGNSA come from the germline V gene. Trimming removed 1 base from V and 4 bases from J, with 11 bases in between. Here the CDR3 DNA reads TGTGCCAGCAGCTTAGTTTTAGGGACAAATCAGCCCCAGCATTTT. Translation: CASSLVLGTNQPQHF.

The V call is TRBV15, the J call TRBJ1-5; 7 bases are shared with TRBD1. V shed 2 bases, J shed 7 bases, and the junction held 8 bases outside the gene matches. There are 15 residues in the CDR3. Germline lookup yields CDR1 LNHNV and CDR2 YYDKDF (reference sequence). Here the CDR3 DNA reads TGTGCCACCAGCAGATCCCAGGGGGACGGGCAGCCCCAGCATTTT. Translated, it gives CATSRSQGDGQPQHF.

The CDR3 sequence: CATSRDRASSGANVLTF. CDR3 nucleotides: TGTGCCACCAGCAGAGACAGGGCCAGCTCTGGGGCCAACGTCCTGACTTTC. The chain joins TRBV15 to TRBJ2-6; perhaps TRBD1 as D (5 bases). Trimming removed 0 bases from V and 0 bases from J, with 9 bases in between. The CDR3 totals 17 residues. Germline V gives CDR1 LNHNV, CDR2 YYDKDF (reference sequence).

The chain couples TRBV7-2 to TRBJ2-3; no clear D gene. The V end was cut by 6 bases, the J end by 0 bases, with 7 bases between. This CDR3 is 13 amino acids long. Germline CDR1 SGHTA, CDR2 FQGNSA. As DNA, the CDR3 is TGTGCCAGCAGTCGAACTAGCACAGATACGCAGTATTTT. As protein: CASSRTSTDTQYF.

The V gene is TRBV7-8, the J gene TRBJ2-1; 13 positions agree with TRBD2. CDR1 and CDR2 (germline): SGHVS, FQNEAQ. J lost 8 bases, V lost 4 bases, and 8 bases had no gene match. The CDR3 is 16 residues long. CDR3 DNA: TGTGCCAGCAGCTCCTCCGGGACTAGCGGGGTGTATGAGCAGTTCTTC. Translation gives CASSSSGTSGVYEQFF.

This clone was seen a handful of times. CDR3 protein: CASSPTTEQETQYF. The CDR3 DNA follows: TGTGCCAGCAGCCCGACGACAGAGCAAGAGACCCAGTACTTC. V is TRBV11-3 and J is TRBJ2-5; tentative D call: TRBD1 (5 bases). The CDR3 is 14 amino acids. V was clipped by 5 bases and J by 2 bases, with 12 bases between them. Germline CDR1 SGHNT, CDR2 YENEEA.

V gene TRBV25-1 combines with J gene TRBJ2-3; D might be TRBD2 (5 bases). The CDR3 is 13 residues long. Trimming left V 4 bases short and J 4 bases short, with 9 bases between. Germline CDR1 is MGHDK and CDR2 is SYGVNS. In DNA form, the CDR3 reads TGTGCCAGCAGTGTTGGAGGAGCAGATACGCAGTATTTT. Translated: CASSVGGADTQYF.

The chain recombines TRBV7-8 with TRBJ1-1; perhaps TRBD1 as D (5 bases). In germline, CDR1 is SGHVS, CDR2 FQNEAQ. V was pared by 5 bases and J by 5 bases, with 15 bases between. CDR3 size: 14 residues. The CDR3, as DNA: TGTGCCAGCAGCAACCCAGGGCTAGGGACTGAAGCTTTCTTT. Protein product: CASSNPGLGTEAFF. Together with reference TRBV7-8 and TRBJ1-1, the CDR3 gives the full variable domain: GAGVSQSPRYKVAKRGQDVALRCDPISGHVSLFWYQQALGQGPEFLTYFQNEAQLDKSGLPSDRFFAERPEGSVSTLKIQRTQQEDSAVYLCASSNPGLGTEAFFGQGTRLTVV.